The 23 T cell receptor beta chains below all came from one sample that was sequenced in a study of blood T cell repertoires in COVID-19 (dated by TCRdb to about 2020). The receptor library was made with the immunoSEQ multiplex PCR assay. TCRdb took this table from immuneACCESS and kept in-frame rearrangements with V and J called. Such tables lack part of the clones; where checked against another copy, unresolved V genes explain under half of the gap, and the rest is unexplained. The sample table records 40,000 to 50,000 clones; about 90% of these occur just once. The ten largest account for about a sixth of the sample. The sequencing input was peripheral blood. The receptors stem from a human donor in a cohort sampled during active COVID-19.

The genes are TRBV7-9 and TRBJ1-4, with 7 nucleotides matching TRBD1. CDR3 size: 15 residues. Germline V gene lookup returns CDR1 SEHNR and CDR2 FQNEAQ (reference sequence). V trimming: 4 bases; J trimming: 5 bases; junction bases outside the gene matches: 7. CDR3 DNA: TGTGCCAGCAGCTCCCCGGGACAGCTAAATGAAAAACTGTTTTTT. It is translated as CASSSPGQLNEKLFF.

The genes are TRBV29-1 and TRBJ2-7; the match to TRBD2 covers 11 bases. V gave up 7 bases and J gave up 5 bases; unmatched junction bases: 7. This CDR3 is 13 amino acids long. Germline CDR1 and CDR2: SQVTM and ANQGSEA. This CDR3 is CSAISGRVNEQYF. The CDR3 coding sequence is TGCAGCGCCATTAGCGGGAGGGTAAACGAGCAGTACTTC.

J is TRBJ2-7 and V is TRBV19; 9 bases are a match to TRBD2. The length of the CDR3 is 14 residues. The junction had 4 bases not matched to a gene; V was cut back by 4 bases and J by 3 bases. Per germline, CDR1 LNHDA and CDR2 SQIVND (reference sequence). CDR3 sequence: CASSKTSGYYEQYF. For the CDR3, the DNA is TGTGCCAGTAGTAAGACTAGCGGTTACTACGAGCAGTACTTC. Using reference TRBV19 and TRBJ2-7 for the parts outside the CDR3, the full variable domain is DGGITQSPKYLFRKEGQNVTLSCEQNLNHDAMYWYRQDPGQGLRLIYYSQIVNDFQKGDIAEGYSVSREKKESFPLTVTSAQKNPTAFYLCASSKTSGYYEQYFGPGTRLTVT.

Worth noting for this clone: Other DNA sequences in the same sample also yield this CDR3. This chain links TRBV6-4 with TRBJ2-3; 9 bases are shared with TRBD2. V was clipped by 3 bases and J by 1 base; unmatched bases: 2. Germline V CDR1 and CDR2: MRHNA, SNTAGT. The CDR3 has 15 residues. CDR3 bases: TGTGCCAGCAGTGAAATAGCGGGAGGCACAGATACGCAGTATTTT. Protein sequence: CASSEIAGGTDTQYF.

The V and J genes are TRBV27 and TRBJ2-7; 14 bases fit TRBD2. Germline CDR1 MNHEY, CDR2 SMNVEV (reference sequence). The CDR3 runs to 19 residues. V lost 6 bases and J lost 7; bases outside the gene matches: 20. In DNA form, the CDR3 reads TGTGCCAGCAGAGAGGCCGGGGGACTAGCGGGAGAAAAGAAAGAGGAGCAGTACTTC. Translating gives CASREAGGLAGEKKEEQYF.

This chain uses TRBV6-6 with TRBJ1-5, with D uncertain. The V end lost 8 bases, the J end lost 7 bases, and 18 bases lay between the germline ends. Germline CDR1 is MNHNY and CDR2 is SVGAGI (reference sequence). This CDR3 contains 14 residues. CDR3 bases: TGTGCCAGCCTCCCACCGGGTGGAGGGCAGCCCCAGCATTTT. Residues: CASLPPGGGQPQHF.

V and J are TRBV7-2 and TRBJ1-1; no firm D call. Germline loops: CDR1 SGHTA, CDR2 FQGNSA. The CDR3 is 15 amino acids. The V gene lost 4 bases and the J gene lost 1 base, with 13 bases spanning the gap. CDR3 sequence: CASSSLHEGNTEAFF. In nucleotides, the CDR3 is TGTGCCAGCAGCTCCCTTCACGAGGGGAACACTGAAGCTTTCTTT.

This clone has only a few counts. V gene TRBV11-2 combines with J gene TRBJ1-2; 9 nucleotides match TRBD1. The CDR3 has 14 amino acids. CDR1 SGHAT and CDR2 FQNNGV come from the germline V gene. V was clipped by 6 bases and J by 2 bases; unmatched bases: 4. Here the CDR3 reads CASRSDRGNYGYTF. For the CDR3, the DNA is TGTGCCAGCAGATCCGACAGGGGGAACTATGGCTACACCTTC.

The rearrangement joins TRBV4-3 to TRBJ2-7; 8 bases match TRBD1. Germline assignment: CDR1 LGHNA and CDR2 YSLEER. J was trimmed by 1 base and V by 3 bases; bases with no gene match: 2. The CDR3 sequence is 14 residues long. In DNA form, the CDR3 reads TGCGCCAGCAGCCATAGGACAGGGTCCTACGAGCAGTACTTC. It yields the protein CASSHRTGSYEQYF.

The V and J genes are TRBV6-5 and TRBJ2-1; 10 bases match TRBD2. The CDR3 consists of 13 residues. Germline CDR1 is MNHEY and CDR2 is SVGAGI. After removal of 8 bases from V and 7 bases from J, the junction contained 5 bases not matched to a gene. The CDR3 DNA follows: TGTGCCAGCTTGGCTAGCGGGAGAAATGAGCAGTTCTTC. Protein: CASLASGRNEQFF.

The chain joins TRBV2 to TRBJ2-7, with 8 bases matching TRBD1. Germline-derived CDR1 and CDR2 are SNHLY and FYNNEI. This CDR3 comprises 13 residues. V shed 4 bases, J shed 7 bases, and the junction held 6 bases outside the gene matches. CDR3 sequence: CASSVTGGREQYF. The CDR3 nucleotides are TGTGCCAGCAGTGTAACAGGGGGAAGAGAGCAGTACTTC.

This clone has a handful of counts. The rearrangement links TRBV7-2 to TRBJ2-1, with TRBD2 identical over 7 bases. Germline loops: CDR1 SGHTA, CDR2 FQGNSA. CDR3 length equals 13 residues. J gave up 7 bases and V 5 bases, and 5 bases lay outside the gene matches. CDR3 in DNA: TGTGCCAGCAGCATGGGACTATCGAATGAGCAGTTCTTC. Translation gives CASSMGLSNEQFF. Based on the CDR3 plus reference TRBV7-2 and TRBJ2-1, the full variable domain is GAGVSQSPSNKVTEKGKDVELRCDPISGHTALYWYRQSLGQGLEFLIYFQGNSAPDKSGLPSDRFSAERTGGSVSTLTIQRTQQEDSAVYLCASSMGLSNEQFFGPGTRLTVL.

The CDR3 bases are TGTGCCAGCAGTGGCCTAGCGGGAGGGCCGGGAGAGCAGTACTTC. It encodes CASSGLAGGPGEQYF. The J gene is TRBJ2-7, the V gene TRBV28, with 12 bases identical to TRBD2. CDR3 length equals 15 residues. The ends lost 5 bases at V and 7 bases at J; junction bases unmatched: 9. The germline gives CDR1 MDHEN, CDR2 SYDVKM.

This chain uses TRBV19 with TRBJ2-4; D may be TRBD1 (6 bases). The germline V gene has CDR1 LNHDA and CDR2 SQIVND (reference sequence). V dropped 6 bases and J dropped 6 bases, with 12 bases sitting between them. The length of the CDR3 is 13 residues. The CDR3 nucleotides read TGTGCCAGTAGGAAGTACAGGGTAAACATTCAGTACTTC. This gives the protein CASRKYRVNIQYF.

The CDR3 nucleotides are TGTGCCAGCAGCGCCACCGGGACAACGAATTCACCCCTCCACTTT. Amino acid sequence: CASSATGTTNSPLHF. V and J are TRBV9 and TRBJ1-6, with D tentatively TRBD1 (6 bases). The germline CDR1 and CDR2 sequences are SGDLS and YYNGEE. The CDR3 length is 15 residues. Trimming shortened V by 3 bases and J by 7 bases, and 14 bases separated the two germline ends.

The chain joins TRBV14 to TRBJ1-5; a possible D gene is TRBD1 (5 bases). With 5 bases removed from V and 2 bases from J, the gap between germline ends came to 19 bases. The CDR3 length is 17 residues. Germline V gene sequence: CDR1 SGHDN, CDR2 FVKESK. The CDR3 sequence: CASSSRGGGVRNQPQHF. CDR3 DNA: TGTGCCAGCAGCTCCAGAGGAGGAGGGGTGCGCAATCAGCCCCAGCATTTT.

The chain recombines TRBV11-2 with TRBJ2-7; TRBD1 matches 7 bases. Germline CDR1 and CDR2: SGHAT and FQNNGV. The V and J ends lost 2 bases and 7 bases, in that order; junction bases with no gene match: 5. This CDR3 is 13 amino acids long. The CDR3 here is CASSLPRGSEQYF. The CDR3 nucleotides read TGTGCCAGCAGCTTACCCAGGGGGAGTGAGCAGTACTTC.

This chain connects TRBV1 to TRBJ1-2. TRBV1 is a recognized pseudogene. There are 16 residues in the CDR3. The chain's CDR3 is CTSSQDRGAFDYGYTF. CDR3 in DNA: TGCACCAGCAGCCAAGATCGGGGGGCGTTCGACTATGGCTACACCTTC.

The rearrangement joins TRBV4-2 to TRBJ2-3; TRBD2 matches at 14 bases. After removal of 5 bases from V and 5 bases from J, the junction contained 12 bases not matched to a gene. The CDR3 consists of 18 residues. Germline V CDR1 and CDR2: LGHNA, YNFKEQ. The DNA for the CDR3 is TGTGCCAGCAGCTTCCAGCCCCGCGGGACTAGCGGGGGAGATACGCAGTATTTT. Protein product: CASSFQPRGTSGGDTQYF.

The chain links TRBV6-2 or TRBV6-3 to TRBJ2-2; D is possibly TRBD1 (5 bases). CDR3 size: 15 residues. Trimming left V 4 bases short and J 4 bases short, with 13 bases between. In germline, CDR1 is MNHEY, CDR2 SVGEGT. As DNA, the CDR3 is TGTGCCAGCAGTTTGACAGAACACCCCACCGGGGAGCTGTTTTTT. Its translation is CASSLTEHPTGELFF.

This clone was recorded only once. This rearrangement joins TRBV6-1 to TRBJ1-2, with unresolved D. This CDR3 is built from 13 residues. Trimming took 1 base from V and 4 from J, leaving 7 bases between them. The germline gives CDR1 MNHNS, CDR2 SASEGT. The CDR3: CASSEGGSYGYTF. CDR3 bases: TGTGCCAGCAGTGAAGGAGGGTCCTATGGCTACACCTTC.

CDR3 DNA: TGTGCCAGCAGCCAAGCTCTAACACAGAGGGTATCCGAGCAGTACTTC. It specifies CASSQALTQRVSEQYF. This chain uses TRBV3-1 (or the pseudogene TRBV3-2) with TRBJ2-7, with D perhaps matching TRBD2 (5 bases). V lost 1 base to trimming and J lost 6 bases, with 19 bases between them. The germline CDR1 and CDR2 sequences are LGHDT and YNNKEL (reference sequence). The CDR3 contains 16 residues.

This chain links TRBV20-1 with TRBJ2-6; 11 bases line up with TRBD1. CDR3 length equals 17 residues. V shed 6 bases, J shed 0 bases, and the junction held 7 bases outside the gene matches. The germline V gene encodes CDR1 DFQATT and CDR2 SNEGSKA (reference sequence). The CDR3 here is CSASSGTGGSGANVLTF. As DNA, the CDR3 is TGCAGTGCCAGTTCCGGGACAGGGGGCTCTGGGGCCAACGTCCTGACTTTC.